This T cell receptor (beta chain) came from a study of cytomegalovirus exposure and HLA in healthy donors. Per germline, CDR1 GTSNPN and CDR2 SVGIG (reference sequence). The CDR3 is made up of 15 amino acids. V was pared by 2 bases and J by 4 bases, with 5 bases of the junction left unmatched. The PCR was carried out with 60 Vbeta primers and 13 Jbeta primers. Method: immunoSEQ multiplex PCR; TCRdb's copy keeps in-frame clones and lacks some. The data show about 80,000 clones, about 80% seen once. V usage is TRBV30 and J usage is TRBJ1-6, with 7 bases aligning to TRBD1. The receptor was derived from a man aged 45-60 years in good health and CMV-seronegative. The source material was PBMCs. The chain's CDR3 is CAWSQDRRYNSPLHF. The DNA for the CDR3 is TGTGCCTGGAGTCAGGACAGGCGTTATAATTCACCCCTCCACTTT.